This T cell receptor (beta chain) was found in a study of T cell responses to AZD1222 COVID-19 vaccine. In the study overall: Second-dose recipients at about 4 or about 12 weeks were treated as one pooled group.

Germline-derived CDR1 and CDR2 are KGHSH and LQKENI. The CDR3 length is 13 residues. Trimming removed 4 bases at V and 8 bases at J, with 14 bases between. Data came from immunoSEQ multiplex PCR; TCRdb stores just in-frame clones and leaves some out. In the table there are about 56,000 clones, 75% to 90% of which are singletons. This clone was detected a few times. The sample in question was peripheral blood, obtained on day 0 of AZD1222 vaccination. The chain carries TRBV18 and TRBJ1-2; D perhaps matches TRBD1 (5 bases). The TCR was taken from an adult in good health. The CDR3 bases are TGTGCCAGCTCACTCCCAGGGATGCGAGGCTACACCTTC. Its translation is CASSLPGMRGYTF.